The rows below give T cell receptor beta chains drawn from one sample of a study of OX40 agonist ivuxolimab in advanced cancers. The data were produced by immunoSEQ multiplex PCR, yet TCRdb's version contains in-frame clones alone and is incomplete. The repertoire holds about 32,000 clones, with roughly 87% as singletons. The specimen was CD4+ or CD8+ T cells sorted from blood, collected in a trial of the OX40 agonist ivuxolimab. Receptors originate from an adult with an advanced solid tumor such as melanoma, head and neck, liver or kidney cancer. Each CDR3 is given with its conserved first and last residue.

CDR3aa,len,j_gene,v_gene
CASSPYRGANLDTQYF,16,TRBJ2-3,TRBV28
CASSLGDLSYNEQFF,15,TRBJ2-1,TRBV7-9
CASSFERDKFVF,12,TRBJ2-1,TRBV7-9
CASSPRPGLAGYEQYF,16,TRBJ2-7,TRBV7-6
CASSYIGNEQFF,12,TRBJ2-1,TRBV6-6
CASRGAGSYNSPLHF,15,TRBJ1-6,TRBV2
CASSLWGGHRGNEQFF,16,TRBJ2-1,TRBV7-8
CASSLLAGHNQETQYF,16,TRBJ2-5,TRBV7-9
CASSSQDSRSETQYF,15,TRBJ2-5,TRBV27
CASRPGGSGYTF,12,TRBJ1-2,TRBV7-9
CASSQAQGWDDTIYF,15,TRBJ1-3,TRBV4-1
CASKTGSGTEAFF,13,TRBJ1-1,TRBV6-1
CASSRTGDKNIQYF,14,TRBJ2-4,TRBV6-5
CASSPWSRLPGNTIYF,16,TRBJ1-3,TRBV19
CASSTQGNWETQYF,14,TRBJ2-5,TRBV19
CASSYGAYSYEQYF,14,TRBJ2-7,TRBV13
CASSRDSGTGELFF,14,TRBJ2-2,TRBV28
CASSSGQGLTEAFF,14,TRBJ1-1,TRBV2
CASSFGTSGRASF,13,TRBJ2-7,TRBV5-6
CSVAQPGTADSYEQYF,16,TRBJ2-7,TRBV29-1
CASSFTSPNTEAFF,14,TRBJ1-1,TRBV5-1
CASSFGQGDSPLHF,14,TRBJ1-6,TRBV6-5
CASSPGPTAYEQYF,14,TRBJ2-7,TRBV18
CASSPGQISGNTIYF,15,TRBJ1-3,TRBV11-2
CASRIPSNPYGYTF,14,TRBJ1-2,TRBV28
CASSRTENTEAFF,13,TRBJ1-1,TRBV5-4
CASSLEGANTIYF,13,TRBJ1-3,TRBV7-6
CASSPGSTFNEQFF,14,TRBJ2-1,TRBV18
CASSWDRGGYNEQFF,15,TRBJ2-1,TRBV5-4
CASSFTGGGYEQYF,14,TRBJ2-7,TRBV6-1
CASSVHGQGANGYTF,15,TRBJ1-2,TRBV9
CASIGGGASDTQYF,14,TRBJ2-3,TRBV6-6
CASSGEDLSGRAGYEQYF,18,TRBJ2-7,TRBV4-2
CAISESSEPRTSGRVNEQFF,20,TRBJ2-1,TRBV10-3
CATSRVGGVAETQYF,15,TRBJ2-5,TRBV15
CASSSQTGRTYTGELFF,17,TRBJ2-2,TRBV7-9
CASAGTVQETQYF,13,TRBJ2-5,TRBV19
CASSLGTDTQYF,12,TRBJ2-3,TRBV28
CASSLGDTDTQYF,13,TRBJ2-3,TRBV28
CASEAGDGDYYEQYF,15,TRBJ2-7,TRBV27
CASSIDGVGNSYNEQFF,17,TRBJ2-1,TRBV19
CASKGRGGGYEQYF,14,TRBJ2-7,TRBV6-1
CASSEGQGYRTYEQYF,16,TRBJ2-7,TRBV2
CASSNLGVAGESPYEQYF,18,TRBJ2-7,TRBV21-1
CASTHDLNTEAFF,13,TRBJ1-1,TRBV27
CASSPLSASGPEQFF,15,TRBJ2-1,TRBV27
CASSLVLGQGAKTDTQYF,18,TRBJ2-3,TRBV7-9
CASSLVGTHDEQYF,14,TRBJ2-7,TRBV7-9
CASSRNPGSGNTIYF,15,TRBJ1-3,TRBV6-5
CASSLFEGGGNTIYF,15,TRBJ1-3,TRBV27
CASRNTGVLLAQHF,14,TRBJ1-5,TRBV28
CASSLVAVRPNTGELFF,17,TRBJ2-2,TRBV7-6
CASSLEGYGYTF,12,TRBJ1-2,TRBV5-4
CASSPGTGGEKLFF,14,TRBJ1-4,TRBV6-5
CASRDHLAGAPDTQYF,16,TRBJ2-3,TRBV2